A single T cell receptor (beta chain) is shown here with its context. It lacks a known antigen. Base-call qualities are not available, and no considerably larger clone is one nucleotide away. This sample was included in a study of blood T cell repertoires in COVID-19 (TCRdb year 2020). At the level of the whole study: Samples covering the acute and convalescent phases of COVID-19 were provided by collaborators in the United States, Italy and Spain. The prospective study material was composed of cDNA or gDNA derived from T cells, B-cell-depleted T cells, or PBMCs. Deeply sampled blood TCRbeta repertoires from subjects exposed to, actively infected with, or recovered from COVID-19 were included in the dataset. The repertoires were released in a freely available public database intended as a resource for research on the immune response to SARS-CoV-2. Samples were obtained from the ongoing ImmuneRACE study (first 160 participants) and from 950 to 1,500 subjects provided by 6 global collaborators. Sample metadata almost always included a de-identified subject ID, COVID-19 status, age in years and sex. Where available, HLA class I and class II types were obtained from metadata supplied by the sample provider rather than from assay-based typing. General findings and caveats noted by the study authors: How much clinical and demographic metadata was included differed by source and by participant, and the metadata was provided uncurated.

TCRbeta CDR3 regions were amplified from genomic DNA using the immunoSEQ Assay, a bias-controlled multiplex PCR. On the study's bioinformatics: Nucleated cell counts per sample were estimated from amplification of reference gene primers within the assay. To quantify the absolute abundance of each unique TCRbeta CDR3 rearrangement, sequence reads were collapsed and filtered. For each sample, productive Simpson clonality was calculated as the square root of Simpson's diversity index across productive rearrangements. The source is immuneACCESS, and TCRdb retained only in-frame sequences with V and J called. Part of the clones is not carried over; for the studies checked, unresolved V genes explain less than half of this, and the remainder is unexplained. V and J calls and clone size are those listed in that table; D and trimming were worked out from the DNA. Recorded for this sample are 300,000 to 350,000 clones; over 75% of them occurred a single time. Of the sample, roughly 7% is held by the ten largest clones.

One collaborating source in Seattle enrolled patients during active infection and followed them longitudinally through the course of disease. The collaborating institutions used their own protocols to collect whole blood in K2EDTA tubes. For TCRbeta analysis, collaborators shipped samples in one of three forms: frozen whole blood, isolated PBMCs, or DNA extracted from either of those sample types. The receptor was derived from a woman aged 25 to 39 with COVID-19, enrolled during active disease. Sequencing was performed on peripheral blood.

The encoded CDR3 is CASSTGTSNEKLFF. The bases read TGCGCCAGCAGCACGGGGACTTCAAATGAAAAACTGTTTTTT. The receptor chain draws on TRBV5-1 and TRBJ1-4; a weak D assignment points to TRBD1 (5 bases agree). The cysteine opens and the phenylalanine closes a CDR3 of 14 amino acids. The retained sequence is limited to the CDR3, 42 bases, with the frame set at the first base. CDR1 and CDR2 (SGHRS, YFSETQ) derive from the germline V gene. The trim is 4 bases for V and 5 bases for J, with a gap of 12 bases between the germline ends.